This T cell receptor beta chain was obtained from a study of blood T cell repertoires in COVID-19. The CDR3 is 16 amino acids. Germline V gene data show CDR1 as SGHRS and CDR2 as YFSETQ. V dropped 2 bases and J dropped 2; count of bases not matched to a gene: 10. This table comes from immunoSEQ multiplex PCR, and its TCRdb copy is limited to in-frame clones, with some not included. In the table there are some 230,000 clones, roughly four fifths of which are singletons. The TCR comes from a man in his forties who had recovered from COVID-19. Sequenced sample: PBMCs or T cells enriched from blood (not recorded which). This chain joins TRBV5-1 and TRBJ2-7, with 7 bases aligning to TRBD2. This chain's CDR3 is CASSLSVGEGTYEQYF. The CDR3 DNA reads TGCGCCAGCAGCTTATCCGTAGGGGAGGGGACCTACGAGCAGTACTTC.